Sequencing of this T cell receptor (beta chain) was carried out in a study of cytomegalovirus exposure and HLA in healthy donors. This CDR3 has 16 residues. V dropped 0 bases and J dropped 2; count of bases not matched to a gene: 7. Germline V gives CDR1 MNHEY, CDR2 SVGAGI. PCR amplification relied on 60 Vbeta primers (plus 13 Jbeta primers). The table came from immunoSEQ multiplex PCR; TCRdb's copy has only in-frame clones and leaves some out. The table records roughly 100,000 clones, less than 90% of them present only once. The sequencing sample was made of PBMCs. The V and J genes are TRBV6-5 and TRBJ2-7; 7 bases align to TRBD2. The origin of this receptor is a man aged 35 to 55 in good health and CMV-seronegative. The CDR3 reads CASSYSRGEHAYEQYF. Here the CDR3 DNA reads TGTGCCAGCAGTTACTCTCGGGGGGAGCACGCCTACGAGCAGTACTTC.